This T cell receptor beta chain was sequenced for a study of shared clonotypes between healthy human individuals. Study findings and constraints: An expected dependence of interdonor clonotype sharing on sequencing depth was noted. Relative to clonotypes present in all four donors, those not shared had lower generation probabilities.

Worth noting for this clone: Its antigen is still unknown.

Profiling relied on immunoSEQ multiplex PCR, and the TCRdb table lists in-frame clones only, not all of them. Here the sample spans about 2.3 million clones, approximately 93% being singletons. The trim removed 1 base at V and 2 bases at J, leaving 9 bases unmatched. This CDR3 contains 18 residues. From germline, CDR1 is MGHRA and CDR2 YSYEKL. The gene calls are TRBV4-1 and TRBJ1-5; 9 bases agree with TRBD1. The sequencing input was naive CD4+ T cells from PBMCs. The subset denotes: CD45RA+ positively selected. This sequence was found in a man in his late teens or twenties in good health. Some clones in this sample may be carry-over from other donors' samples. CDR3 sequence: CASSQGTGGARGNQPQHF. Here the CDR3 DNA reads TGCGCCAGCAGCCAAGGTACAGGGGGCGCCAGGGGCAATCAGCCCCAGCATTTT.